Below, one T cell receptor (beta chain) is given with its context. Its antigen remains undetermined. No base quality information exists; no much larger clone differs at one position. This sample stems from a study of regulatory T cells in long-lasting Graves disease (dated by TCRdb to about 2021). For the study in its entirety: Antithyroid drugs had been taken for less than 3 months by newly diagnosed Graves' disease patients. Patients with persistent Graves' disease were compared with patients with newly diagnosed Graves' disease using TCR sequencing and RNA sequencing of peripheral blood. A total of around 35 samples underwent TCR sequencing: roughly 13 from persistent and around 20 from newly diagnosed Graves' disease patients. The study was registered as a clinical trial and conducted in China.

What the work shows at the level of the full study, not this receptor alone: Peripheral blood alone was examined, since thyroid tissue, which constituted the primary lesion, could not be accessed. Compared with newly diagnosed patients, persistent Graves' disease patients had lower TCR Shannon entropy and fewer highly expanded clones, which suggests clonal expansion. Only the TCR beta chain was sequenced and analyzed. The authors acknowledged the small sample size as a limitation that may reduce accuracy. Patients with persistent disease shared more public clonotypes (fewer than 3,000) than newly diagnosed patients did (around 1,000).

Per the publication, the time point label means: newly diagnosed GD, antithyroid drugs for less than 3 months. For both TCR sequencing and RNA sequencing, RNA was extracted from PBMCs in TRIzol. Graves' disease was diagnosed according to American Thyroid Association guidelines. Patients for the study were recruited at an endocrinology department in Xi'an, China. Each patient gave 7 to 9.5 milliliters of peripheral blood, collected in an EDTA anticoagulant tube. Ficoll Paque Plus density gradient separation was used to isolate PBMCs, and no further T cell sorting was done. An Agilent 2100 Bioanalyzer and agarose gel were used to check RNA quality, while a NanoDrop 2000 measured RNA concentration. Receptor amplification or capture employed multiplex PCR. The sequencer was an Illumina HiSeq 4000. TCR beta libraries were built with iRepertoire HTBI primers and Arm-PCR amplification of CDR3 regions. Before sequencing, the PCR products underwent gel purification. Processing in the source paper ran as follows. A total of 62 TRBV and approximately 15 TRBJ segments were identified across samples and were used for gene usage analysis of CDR3 amino acid clonotypes. COPE and FqMerger were used to merge the filtered high-quality paired reads into contigs. BLAST was used to align contigs to IMGT TRBV, TRBD and TRBJ reference genes, and CDR3 was defined according to IMGT. Any clonotype with a frequency above 0.1% was counted as a highly expanded clone. Shannon entropy was used to measure repertoire diversity, and the Gini coefficient was used to measure V-J evenness. A clonotype found in more than one individual was treated as public. TCRdb redid the processing of the public reads, applying fastp at Q25 and MiXCR, and retained in-frame beta chains. Each CDR3 protein appears once, grouped with its most common genes and DNA. It is TCRdb's table, rather than the study itself, that gives the V and J calls and clone size. This sample gives 580,000 or so distinct CDR3 sequences in total; 16% of them show up just once. The ten largest make up 12% of the sample.

The same specimen was also included in a second study, on T cells in Graves' hyperthyroidism and ophthalmopathy. The second study also describes: Graves' hyperthyroidism was defined as stable when no progression to ophthalmopathy occurred over 18 months of follow-up. Hyperthyroidism patients were newly diagnosed, with disease duration under 2 months, and aged 18 to 65 years. Any patient with an uncontrolled infection, another autoimmune disease, pregnancy or lactation was excluded. Clinical symptoms, serum thyroxine and TRAb, thyroid ultrasound, and orbital computed tomography formed the basis for the diagnoses. A first-round RT-PCR of the TCR CDR3 used the HTBI primer set with the Qiagen OneStep RT-PCR kit. Blood samples also contained most of the expanded thyroid clonotypes (frequency above 0.001), which suggests that blood repertoires may reflect thyroid immune responses. A model built on a 13 V-J signature distinguished ophthalmopathy from stable hyperthyroidism, reaching around 88% sensitivity and about 81% specificity in cross-validation and 80%/75% in testing. During validation, the model predicted progression to ophthalmopathy a median of about 6.3 months ahead of onset, with more than 60% sensitivity and less than 85% specificity. To identify distinguishing TCR V-J signatures, a discovery cohort of 100 patients was used, comprising 43 with Graves' ophthalmopathy and approximately 57 with stable Graves' hyperthyroidism. Whether ophthalmopathy could be predicted prospectively was tested in an independent validation cohort made up of about 18 hyperthyroidism patients plus 17 patients who later progressed to ophthalmopathy. The approximately 90 discovery patients were divided at random into training and test sets in a 7:3 ratio. Thyroid tissue and blood T-cell repertoires from several Graves' hyperthyroidism patients were also compared in the study. Once sampling was done, hyperthyroidism patients were given methimazole at a starting dose of 30 mg daily, whereas ophthalmopathy patients were given high-dose intravenous methylprednisolone. Libraries were constructed in a second round of multiplex PCR, after which size selection and purification were performed. Paired-end sequencing of the libraries was performed with 100 bp reads on an Illumina HiSeq2000. SOAPnuke was used to process the raw data, throwing out any read that contained adapters or uncalled bases, had a mean Phred below 15, or lacked an exact constant-primer or identifier match. High-quality paired reads were merged with COPE v1.2.5, and unique nucleotide sequences were defined as clonotypes. Clonotypes were aligned to IMGT TRBV, TRBD and TRBJ reference segments using MiTCR v1.1. Analysis was restricted to V-J combinations with a frequency above 0.0001, which covered about 99% of repertoires. The TCS score was defined as F50 (clonal expansion) divided by E x V (chaos), with BLOSUM62-based TCRdist calculated between CDR3 peptides within each V-J. Welch's t-statistics and random forest reduced just over 500 V-J features to about 12, which were used in a naive Bayes classifier (R e1071). Sample size was not statistically predetermined, and investigators were not blinded to group allocation. TCR Vbeta CDR3 sequencing of roughly 140 peripheral blood samples (under 45 ophthalmopathy, about 80 hyperthyroidism and 17 progressor patients) is reported in the paper.

The receptor was isolated from a man aged 18 to 29 with Graves disease. Donor details come from another sample of the same person, matched by shared clones. Material: peripheral blood mononuclear cells (PBMCs), obtained at new diagnosis, from a patient treated with antithyroid drugs.

The CDR3 has the sequence CASSKYRVGAFQNSPLHF. At the DNA level, the sequence is TGCGCCAGCAGCAAATACCGGGTAGGGGCCTTCCAAAATTCACCCCTCCACTTT. The V gene is TRBV5-1 and the J gene is TRBJ1-6; the D region possibly corresponds to TRBD1 (5 bases align). The germline V gene provides CDR1 SGHRS and CDR2 YFSETQ. Reading from cysteine to phenylalanine, the CDR3 counts 18 amino acids. This entry keeps only the CDR3 DNA: 54 bases, framed from base 1. V and J are truncated by 4 bases and 7 bases respectively, leaving an intervening sequence of 24 bases.